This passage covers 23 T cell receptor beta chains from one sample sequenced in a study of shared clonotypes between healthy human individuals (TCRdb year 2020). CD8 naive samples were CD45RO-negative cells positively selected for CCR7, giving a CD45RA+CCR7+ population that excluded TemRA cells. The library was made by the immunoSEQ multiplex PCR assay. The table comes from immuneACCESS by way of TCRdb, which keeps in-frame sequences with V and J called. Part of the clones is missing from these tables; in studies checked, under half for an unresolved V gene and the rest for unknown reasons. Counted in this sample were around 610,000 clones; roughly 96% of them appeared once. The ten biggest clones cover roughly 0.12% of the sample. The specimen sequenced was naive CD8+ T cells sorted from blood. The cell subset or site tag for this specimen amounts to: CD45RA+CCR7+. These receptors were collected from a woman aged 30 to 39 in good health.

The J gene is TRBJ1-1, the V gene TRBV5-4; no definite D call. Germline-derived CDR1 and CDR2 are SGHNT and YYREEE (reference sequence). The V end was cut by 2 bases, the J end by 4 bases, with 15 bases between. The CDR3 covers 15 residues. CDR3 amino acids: CASSLGPGAATEAFF. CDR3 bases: TGTGCCAGCAGCTTAGGTCCAGGCGCAGCCACTGAAGCTTTCTTT.

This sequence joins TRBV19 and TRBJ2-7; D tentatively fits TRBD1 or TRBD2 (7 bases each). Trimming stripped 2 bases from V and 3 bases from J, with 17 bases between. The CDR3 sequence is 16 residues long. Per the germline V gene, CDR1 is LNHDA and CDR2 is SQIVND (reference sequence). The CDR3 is CASSISGGAGHYEQYF. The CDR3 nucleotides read TGTGCCAGTAGTATATCAGGGGGAGCGGGGCACTACGAGCAGTACTTC.

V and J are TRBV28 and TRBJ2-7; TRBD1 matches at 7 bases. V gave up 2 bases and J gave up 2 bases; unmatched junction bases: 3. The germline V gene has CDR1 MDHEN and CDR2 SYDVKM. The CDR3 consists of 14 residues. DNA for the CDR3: TGTGCCAGCAGTTTAACGACAGGGACCTACGAGCAGTACTTC. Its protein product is CASSLTTGTYEQYF.

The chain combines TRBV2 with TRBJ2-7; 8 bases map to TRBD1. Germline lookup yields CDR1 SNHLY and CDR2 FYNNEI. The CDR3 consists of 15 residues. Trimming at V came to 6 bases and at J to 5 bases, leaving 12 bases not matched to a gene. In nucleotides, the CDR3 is TGTGCCAGCAGCGGGAGCAGGGGGCTGCTCGACGAGCAGTACTTC. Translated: CASSGSRGLLDEQYF.

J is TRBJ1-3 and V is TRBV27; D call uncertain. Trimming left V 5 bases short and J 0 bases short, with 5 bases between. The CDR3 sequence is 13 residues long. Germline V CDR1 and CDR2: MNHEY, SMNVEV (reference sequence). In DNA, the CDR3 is TGTGCCAGCAGTGGAAACTCTGGAAACACCATATATTTT. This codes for CASSGNSGNTIYF.

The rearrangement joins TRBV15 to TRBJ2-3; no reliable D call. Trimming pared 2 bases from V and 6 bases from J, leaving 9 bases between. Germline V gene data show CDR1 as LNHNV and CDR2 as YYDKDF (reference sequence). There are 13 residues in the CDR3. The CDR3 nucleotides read TGTGCCACCAGCAGACAAGACCGGGATACGCAGTATTTT. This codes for CATSRQDRDTQYF.

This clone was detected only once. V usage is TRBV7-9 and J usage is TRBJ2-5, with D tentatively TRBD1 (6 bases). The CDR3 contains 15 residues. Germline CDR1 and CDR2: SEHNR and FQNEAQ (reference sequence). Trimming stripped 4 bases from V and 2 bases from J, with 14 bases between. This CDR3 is CASSSPDRKQETQYF. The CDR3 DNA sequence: TGTGCCAGCAGCTCCCCGGACAGAAAACAAGAGACCCAGTACTTC.

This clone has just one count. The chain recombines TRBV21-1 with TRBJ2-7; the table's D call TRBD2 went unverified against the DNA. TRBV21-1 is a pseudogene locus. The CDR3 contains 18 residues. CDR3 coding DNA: TGTGCCAGCAGCAAAGGACTGGCGGCTAGCGGGGGCTCCTACGAGCAGTACTTC. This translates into CASSKGLAASGGSYEQYF.

CDR3 sequence: CASSYSPADEKLFF. The CDR3 region has the DNA TGCGCCAGCAGCTACTCCCCGGCGGATGAAAAACTGTTTTTT. The chain has TRBV5-1 and TRBJ1-4, with D unresolved. Germline V gene data show CDR1 as SGHRS and CDR2 as YFSETQ. V lost 3 bases and J 6 bases, leaving 12 bases between the germline ends. The CDR3 has 14 amino acids.

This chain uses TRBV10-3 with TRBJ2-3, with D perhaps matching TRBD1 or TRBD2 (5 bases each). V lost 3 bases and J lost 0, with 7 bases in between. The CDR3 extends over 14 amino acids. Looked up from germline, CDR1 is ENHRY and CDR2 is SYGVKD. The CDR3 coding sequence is TGTGCCATCAGTGATGGGGGTAGCACAGATACGCAGTATTTT. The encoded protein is CAISDGGSTDTQYF.

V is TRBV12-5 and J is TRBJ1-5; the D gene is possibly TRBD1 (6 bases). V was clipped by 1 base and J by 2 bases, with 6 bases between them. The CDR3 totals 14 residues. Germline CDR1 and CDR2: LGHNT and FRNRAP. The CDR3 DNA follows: TGTGCTAGTGGTTTGGACAGGGGCAATCAGCCCCAGCATTTT. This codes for CASGLDRGNQPQHF.

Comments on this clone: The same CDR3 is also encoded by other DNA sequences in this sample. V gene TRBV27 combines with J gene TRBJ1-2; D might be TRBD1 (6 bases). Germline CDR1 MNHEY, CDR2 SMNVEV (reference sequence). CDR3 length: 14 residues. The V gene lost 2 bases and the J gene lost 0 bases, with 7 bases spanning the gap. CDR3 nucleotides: TGTGCCAGCAGTTTAACAGGGTCTAACTATGGCTACACCTTC. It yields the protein CASSLTGSNYGYTF.

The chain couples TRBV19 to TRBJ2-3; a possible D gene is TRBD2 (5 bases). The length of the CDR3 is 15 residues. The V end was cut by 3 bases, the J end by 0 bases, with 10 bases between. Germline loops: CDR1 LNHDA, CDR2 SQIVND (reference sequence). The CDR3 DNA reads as TGTGCCAGTAGTATCATAGCGTCTAGCACAGATACGCAGTATTTT. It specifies CASSIIASSTDTQYF. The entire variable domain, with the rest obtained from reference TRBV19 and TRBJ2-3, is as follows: DGGITQSPKYLFRKEGQNVTLSCEQNLNHDAMYWYRQDPGQGLRLIYYSQIVNDFQKGDIAEGYSVSREKKESFPLTVTSAQKNPTAFYLCASSIIASSTDTQYFGPGTRLTVL.

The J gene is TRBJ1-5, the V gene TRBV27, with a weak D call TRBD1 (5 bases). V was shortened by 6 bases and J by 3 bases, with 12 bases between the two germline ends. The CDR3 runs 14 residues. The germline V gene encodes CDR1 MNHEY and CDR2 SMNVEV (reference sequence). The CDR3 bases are TGTGCCAGCAGATTGACCGGGGCCAATCAGCCCCAGCATTTT. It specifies CASRLTGANQPQHF.

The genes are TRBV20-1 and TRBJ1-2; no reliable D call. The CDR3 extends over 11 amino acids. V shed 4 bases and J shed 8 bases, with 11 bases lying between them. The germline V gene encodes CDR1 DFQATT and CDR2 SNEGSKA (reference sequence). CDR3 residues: CSANGDGGYTF. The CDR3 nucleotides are TGCAGTGCTAATGGGGATGGGGGCTACACCTTC.

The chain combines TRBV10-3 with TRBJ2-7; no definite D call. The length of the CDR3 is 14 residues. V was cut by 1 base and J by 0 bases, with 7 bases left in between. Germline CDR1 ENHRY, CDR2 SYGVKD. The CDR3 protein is CAISELATSYEQYF. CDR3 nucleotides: TGTGCCATCAGTGAGTTGGCCACCTCCTACGAGCAGTACTTC.

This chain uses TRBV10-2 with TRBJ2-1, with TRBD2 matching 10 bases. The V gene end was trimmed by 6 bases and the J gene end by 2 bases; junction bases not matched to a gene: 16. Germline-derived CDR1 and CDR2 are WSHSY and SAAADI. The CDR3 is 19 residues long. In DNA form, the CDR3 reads TGCGCCAGCAGCCAGACAGGAGCGGGACTAGCGACCGCCTACAATGAGCAGTTCTTC. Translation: CASSQTGAGLATAYNEQFF.

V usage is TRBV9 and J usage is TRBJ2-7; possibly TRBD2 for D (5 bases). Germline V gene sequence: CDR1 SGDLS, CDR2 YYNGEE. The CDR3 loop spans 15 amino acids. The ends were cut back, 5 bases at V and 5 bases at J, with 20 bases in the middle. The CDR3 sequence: CASSTWPNLEDEQYF. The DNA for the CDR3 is TGTGCCAGCAGTACCTGGCCTAATTTGGAGGACGAGCAGTACTTC.

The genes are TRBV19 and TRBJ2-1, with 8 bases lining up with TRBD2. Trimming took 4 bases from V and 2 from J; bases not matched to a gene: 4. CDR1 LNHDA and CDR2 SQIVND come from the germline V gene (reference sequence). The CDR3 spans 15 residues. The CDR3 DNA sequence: TGTGCCAGTAGTAGAGTAGCGGGGCCCTACAATGAGCAGTTCTTC. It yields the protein CASSRVAGPYNEQFF.

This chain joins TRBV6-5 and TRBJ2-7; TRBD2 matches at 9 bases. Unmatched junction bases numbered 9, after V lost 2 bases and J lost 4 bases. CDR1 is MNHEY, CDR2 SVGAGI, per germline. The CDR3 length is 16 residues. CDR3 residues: CASSYLAGTSPYEQYF. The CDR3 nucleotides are TGTGCCAGCAGTTACCTGGCCGGGACTAGCCCTTACGAGCAGTACTTC.

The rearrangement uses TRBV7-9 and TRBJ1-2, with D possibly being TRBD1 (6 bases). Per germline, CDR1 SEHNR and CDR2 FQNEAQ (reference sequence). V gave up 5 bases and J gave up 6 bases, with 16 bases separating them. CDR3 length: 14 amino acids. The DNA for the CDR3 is TGTGCCAGCAGCCCCGCCAACAGGGACGATGGCTACACCTTC. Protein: CASSPANRDDGYTF.

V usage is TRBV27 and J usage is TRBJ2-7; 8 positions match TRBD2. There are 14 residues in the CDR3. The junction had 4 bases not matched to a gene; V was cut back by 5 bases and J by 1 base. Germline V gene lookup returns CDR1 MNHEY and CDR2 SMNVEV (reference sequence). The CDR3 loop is CASSPLAGSYEQYF. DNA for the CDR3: TGTGCCAGCAGTCCCCTAGCGGGTTCCTACGAGCAGTACTTC.

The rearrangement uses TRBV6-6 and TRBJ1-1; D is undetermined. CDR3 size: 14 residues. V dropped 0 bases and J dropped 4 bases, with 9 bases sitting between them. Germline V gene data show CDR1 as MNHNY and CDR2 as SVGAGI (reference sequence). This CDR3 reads CASSYSLGRTEAFF. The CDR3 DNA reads TGTGCCAGCAGTTACTCTCTCGGACGCACTGAAGCTTTCTTT.